The 15 T cell receptor beta chains below were found in one sample sequenced in a study of T cells after yellow fever vaccination. TCRdb reanalysed the 5' RACE reads using MiXCR and keeps one entry per CDR3 protein. The table includes 100,000 to 150,000 distinct CDR3 sequences, roughly 15% detected once. The source material was CD8+ T cells sorted from PBMCs, sampled 5 days after the yellow fever booster vaccination. The receptors shown here come from a man aged 18 to 30 who received the YFV17D yellow fever vaccine.

This clonotype was seen many times. This chain connects TRBV27 to TRBJ2-7; maybe TRBD2 (6 bases). The CDR3 sequence is 12 residues long. CDR1 is MNHEY and CDR2 is SMNVEV in the germline V gene (reference sequence). Trimming took off 8 bases at V and 3 bases at J, with 11 bases between the two ends. The chain's CDR3 is CASARGFYEQYF. The CDR3 DNA reads TGTGCCAGCGCGCGGGGTTTCTACGAGCAGTACTTC.

The chain uses TRBV29-1 and TRBJ1-4; D remains unclear. The V end was cut by 1 base, the J end by 15 bases, with 12 bases between. In germline, CDR1 is SQVTM, CDR2 ANQGSEA. This CDR3 is 11 amino acids long. The DNA of the CDR3 is TGCAGCGTTGAAGTAGGATCCTTTATGTTTTTT. Encoded protein: CSVEVGSFMFF.

The rearrangement joins TRBV24-1 to TRBJ2-5; possible D gene TRBD2, 5 bases. Germline values: CDR1 KGHDR, CDR2 SFDVKD. The CDR3 has 16 residues. With 3 bases removed from V and 1 base from J, the gap between germline ends came to 14 bases. CDR3 nucleotides: TGTGCCACCAGTGATACTGCAGGAGGCACCCAAGAGACCCAGTACTTC. Translation: CATSDTAGGTQETQYF.

The chain has TRBV29-1 and TRBJ2-3, with a possible D match to TRBD1 (6 bases). The length of the CDR3 is 12 residues. Trimming shortened V by 6 bases and J by 6 bases, and 13 bases separated the two germline ends. Per germline, CDR1 SQVTM and CDR2 ANQGSEA. DNA of the CDR3: TGCAGCGTCCAAAGGGACATTGATACGCAGTATTTT. This encodes CSVQRDIDTQYF.

This clonotype was counted between two and nine times. J is TRBJ2-2 and V is TRBV6-2 or TRBV6-3; D might be TRBD1 (5 bases). The CDR3 contains 16 residues. The ends were cut back, 0 bases at V and 0 bases at J, with 8 bases in the middle. Germline lookup yields CDR1 MNHEY and CDR2 SVGEGT. CDR3 bases: TGTGCCAGCAGTTACTCGAACAGGACGAACACCGGGGAGCTGTTTTTT. Protein: CASSYSNRTNTGELFF.

Only a few counts were recorded for this clonotype. The chain couples TRBV25-1 to TRBJ2-2; no definite D call. Deletions cut 9 bases from V and 1 base from J, with 9 bases between. Germline assignment: CDR1 MGHDK and CDR2 SYGVNS. The CDR3 totals 13 residues. The CDR3 region is CASAAGNTGELFF. In DNA, the CDR3 is TGTGCCAGTGCGGCAGGGAACACCGGGGAGCTGTTTTTT.

This clonotype was seen a few times. The chain employs TRBV7-9 and TRBJ2-2; 7 bases line up with TRBD1. The CDR3 spans 17 residues. CDR1 is SEHNR, CDR2 FQNEAQ, per germline (reference sequence). V lost 7 bases to trimming and J lost 3 bases; unmatched junction nucleotides: 14. This CDR3 reads CASTDLGDRVHTGELFF. In nucleotides, the CDR3 is TGTGCCAGCACCGATCTCGGAGACAGGGTTCACACCGGGGAGCTGTTTTTT.

This chain connects TRBV7-9 to TRBJ2-7; D gene unclear. Trimming took 4 bases from V and 0 from J, leaving 13 bases between them. This CDR3 has 15 residues. Germline CDR1 is SEHNR and CDR2 is FQNEAQ (reference sequence). Written as DNA, the CDR3 is TGTGCCAGCAGCTCCCAAATTTGGAGCTCCTACGAGCAGTACTTC. Protein product: CASSSQIWSSYEQYF.

This clonotype showed up just a few times. The CDR3 coding sequence is TGTGCCAGCAGGTCCACAGGAGGGGTAGCCAAAAACATTCAGTACTTC. Translating gives CASRSTGGVAKNIQYF. This sequence joins TRBV28 and TRBJ2-4; possibly TRBD2 for D (6 bases). Trimming removed 6 bases at V and 0 bases at J, with 15 bases between. Germline V lookup: CDR1 MDHEN, CDR2 SYDVKM. The CDR3 has 16 residues.

The chain has TRBV15 and TRBJ2-7, with D unresolved. Germline V gene lookup returns CDR1 LNHNV and CDR2 YYDKDF (reference sequence). This CDR3 spans 14 amino acids. Trimming pared 8 bases from V and 0 bases from J, leaving 14 bases between. The CDR3 region has the DNA TGTGCCACCCGGAACATGTCGAGCTCCTACGAGCAGTACTTC. Its translation is CATRNMSSSYEQYF.

This clonotype was counted between two and nine times. The chain joins TRBV7-9 to TRBJ2-1; the D gene is possibly TRBD2 (6 bases). This CDR3 is built from 16 residues. In germline, CDR1 is SEHNR, CDR2 FQNEAQ (reference sequence). V was cut by 5 bases and J by 0 bases, with 14 bases left in between. The CDR3, as DNA: TGTGCCAGCAGCCTACCCGGGACTTCCTCCTACAATGAGCAGTTCTTC. This codes for CASSLPGTSSYNEQFF.

This chain connects TRBV7-9 to TRBJ2-1, with D tentatively TRBD2 (7 bases). Germline lookup yields CDR1 SEHNR and CDR2 FQNEAQ (reference sequence). The CDR3 extends over 14 amino acids. V was clipped by 0 bases and J by 10 bases, with 13 bases between them. CDR3 in DNA: TGTGCCAGCAGCTTAGCGGGGGGGCCGGAAGAGCAGTTCTTC. Its protein product is CASSLAGGPEEQFF.

The V call is TRBV19, the J call TRBJ1-6; D unresolved. This CDR3 is built from 13 residues. V lost 2 bases to trimming and J lost 14 bases, with 13 bases between them. Germline V gene data show CDR1 as LNHDA and CDR2 as SQIVND (reference sequence). The CDR3 coding sequence is TGTGCCAGTAGTATATTCTGGCTTGGGACCCTCCACTTT. Translated: CASSIFWLGTLHF.

CDR3 region: CSVEGQGGSYEQYF. DNA of the CDR3: TGCAGCGTTGAAGGTCAGGGAGGGTCCTACGAGCAGTACTTC. The chain is built from TRBV29-1 and TRBJ2-7; 7 bases are a match to TRBD2. CDR3 length equals 14 residues. Germline-derived CDR1 and CDR2 are SQVTM and ANQGSEA. Unmatched junction bases numbered 4, after V lost 1 base and J lost 1 base.

This clonotype was detected a few times. The chain uses TRBV7-9 and TRBJ2-7; the D is unclear. In germline, CDR1 is SEHNR, CDR2 FQNEAQ (reference sequence). V shed 2 bases and J shed 3 bases, with 11 bases lying between them. The CDR3 length is 14 residues. The CDR3 spells CASSLSREIYEQYF. The CDR3 nucleotides read TGTGCCAGCAGCTTATCAAGGGAAATCTACGAGCAGTACTTC.